The next 4 T cell receptor beta chains were all read from a single sample in a study of CD8 T cells in Susac syndrome. Random hexamers were used to reverse transcribe an amount of roughly 0.5 to 1 ug RNA. TCRdb analysed the immunoSEQ multiplex PCR reads with MiXCR anew, one entry per CDR3 protein. Seen here are 100,000 to 150,000 distinct CDR3 sequences, 90% to 95% observed once, and the top ten hold around 0.078%. Source material: CD4+ T cells from PBMCs. Receptors were obtained from a human donor in good health.

CDR3 sequence: CASSPRGTDTQYF. CDR3 nucleotide sequence: TGTGCCAGCAGTCCTCGAGGCACAGATACGCAGTATTTT. The gene calls are TRBV12-3 or TRBV12-4 and TRBJ2-3, with unresolved D. V was shortened by 5 bases and J by 1 base, with 7 bases between the two germline ends. There are 13 residues in the CDR3.

The chain carries TRBV12-3 or TRBV12-4 and TRBJ2-7; perhaps TRBD2 as D (5 bases). The CDR3 has 11 residues. V lost 1 base and J lost 9, with 7 bases in between. The CDR3 loop reads CASSLGEWQYF. As DNA, the CDR3 is TGTGCCAGCAGTTTAGGGGAGTGGCAGTACTTC.

The chain employs TRBV3-1 and TRBJ1-1, with 10 bases fitting TRBD1. V lost 5 bases, J lost 11 bases, and 5 bases stayed unmatched. The length of the CDR3 is 12 residues. Germline V gene sequence: CDR1 LGHDT, CDR2 YNNKEL (reference sequence). DNA for the CDR3: TGTGCCAGCAGCTTCGGGACAGGGGAGGCTTTCTTT. The encoded protein is CASSFGTGEAFF.

The rearrangement links TRBV6-2 or TRBV6-3 to TRBJ2-1; TRBD1 or TRBD2 may be the D gene (6 bases each). The CDR3 covers 15 residues. The germline V and J ends were trimmed by 2 bases and 4 bases, with 12 bases remaining between them. Germline CDR1 and CDR2: MNHEY and SVGEGT. The CDR3 sequence is CASSYRGERYNEQFF. For the CDR3, the DNA is TGTGCCAGCAGTTACAGGGGGGAGAGGTACAATGAGCAGTTCTTC.